This TCR beta chain is from a study of blood T cell repertoires in COVID-19. Study in general: Nucleic acid was either cDNA or gDNA, and it came from T cells, B-cell-depleted T cells, or PBMCs.

Adults between roughly 18 and 89 years of age took part from fewer than 30 US areas. All recovered Cohort 3 donors got two negative PCRs, got clearance, or saw symptom resolution. How the authors handled the data: Amplifying reference gene primers gave estimates of nucleated cell counts. The assay was immunoSEQ multiplex PCR, and TCRdb's table has in-frame clones only and misses some. V and J calls and clone size follow that table, whereas D and trimming were derived from the DNA. The sample lists some 200,000 clones; about 81% were seen once. CDR1 is SGDLS, CDR2 YYNGEE, per germline. The CDR3 is 14 amino acids. V shed 2 bases and J 7 bases; nucleotides not matched to a gene: 8.

Input material: PBMCs or T cells enriched from blood (not recorded which). The chain couples TRBV9 to TRBJ1-1, with 7 bases identical to TRBD1. This sequence was found in a man aged 35 to 55 who had recovered from COVID-19. The CDR3 coding sequence is TGTGCCAGCAGCGTCCGGCCAGGGGGGTATGAAGCTTTCTTT. Encoded protein: CASSVRPGGYEAFF.